Shown below are 32 T cell receptor beta chains from a single sample sequenced in a study of early T cells in non-severe SARS-CoV-2 infection. TCRdb passed the 5' RACE reads through MiXCR, listing each CDR3 protein once. The data show around 61,000 distinct CDR3 sequences, 11% seen once. The sample was whole blood. Receptor source: an adult who was a healthcare worker with PCR-confirmed SARS-CoV-2 infection or an uninfected control (not recorded which).

The chain uses TRBV29-1 and TRBJ1-1, with TRBD1 as a possible D gene (6 bases). The CDR3 is 12 amino acids. Trimming stripped 7 bases from V and 3 bases from J, with 12 bases between. Germline V CDR1 and CDR2: SQVTM, ANQGSEA. The CDR3 region is CSAGDGDTEAFF. In DNA, the CDR3 is TGCAGCGCAGGGGACGGGGACACTGAAGCTTTCTTT.

V is TRBV3-1 and J is TRBJ2-3, with D tentatively TRBD1 or TRBD2 (5 bases each). Trimming took 3 bases from V and 1 from J, leaving 11 bases between them. Looked up from germline, CDR1 is LGHDT and CDR2 is YNNKEL (reference sequence). This CDR3 is 15 amino acids long. The chain's CDR3 is CASSQGTGRTDTQYF. Here the CDR3 DNA reads TGTGCCAGCAGCCAGGGGACGGGACGCACAGATACGCAGTATTTT.

This clonotype was recorded many times. This rearrangement joins TRBV11-2 to TRBJ1-4, with 7 nucleotides matching TRBD1. With 5 bases clipped from V and 8 bases from J, the junction kept 5 bases outside the gene matches. Germline V gene data show CDR1 as SGHAT and CDR2 as FQNNGV. CDR3 length: 13 amino acids. CDR3 bases: TGTGCCAGCAGCCCGGACAGGATCGAAAAACTGTTTTTT. This gives the protein CASSPDRIEKLFF. The full variable domain, completed using reference TRBV11-2 and TRBJ1-4, is EAGVAQSPRYKIIEKRQSVAFWCNPISGHATLYWYQQILGQGPKLLIQFQNNGVVDDSQLPKDRFSAERLKGVDSTLKIQPAKLEDSAVYLCASSPDRIEKLFFGSGTQLSVL.

This clonotype was seen a few times. V usage is TRBV20-1 and J usage is TRBJ1-4; D remains ambiguous. This CDR3 is 14 amino acids long. The germline gives CDR1 DFQATT, CDR2 SNEGSKA (reference sequence). Trimming pared 1 base from V and 5 bases from J, leaving 11 bases between. The CDR3 DNA is TGCAGTGCTAGAGCGACATTCGGCAATGAAAAACTGTTTTTT. Its protein is CSARATFGNEKLFF.

This clonotype was seen many times. The V gene is TRBV11-2, the J gene TRBJ2-5, with D perhaps TRBD1 or TRBD2 (6 bases each). This CDR3 is built from 12 residues. CDR1 and CDR2 from the germline V gene are SGHAT and FQNNGV. V gave up 4 bases and J gave up 5 bases, with 8 bases separating them. The CDR3 here is CASSWGAETQYF. CDR3 DNA sequence: TGTGCCAGCAGCTGGGGGGCGGAGACCCAGTACTTC. The full variable domain, completed using reference TRBV11-2 and TRBJ2-5, is EAGVAQSPRYKIIEKRQSVAFWCNPISGHATLYWYQQILGQGPKLLIQFQNNGVVDDSQLPKDRFSAERLKGVDSTLKIQPAKLEDSAVYLCASSWGAETQYFGPGTRLLVL.

This clonotype has a count of ten or more. V gene TRBV12-3 or TRBV12-4 combines with J gene TRBJ1-4; D gene unclear. V dropped 5 bases and J dropped 0 bases, with 10 bases sitting between them. The CDR3 is made up of 15 amino acids. DNA of the CDR3: TGTGCCAGCAGTCCTAACGGTCCAACTAATGAAAAACTGTTTTTT. As protein: CASSPNGPTNEKLFF.

This clonotype was counted at least ten times. The J gene is TRBJ2-1, the V gene TRBV6-2 or TRBV6-3, with 7 bases fitting TRBD1. The CDR3 covers 14 residues. Germline-derived CDR1 and CDR2 are MNHEY and SVGEGT. V lost 4 bases and J lost 7; bases outside the gene matches: 7. The CDR3 is CASSSDRVANEQFF. DNA for the CDR3: TGTGCCAGCAGTTCTGACAGGGTAGCGAATGAGCAGTTCTTC.

This clonotype has ten or more counts. This chain uses TRBV7-9 with TRBJ1-2; unclear D gene. V shed 4 bases and J shed 3 bases, with 12 bases lying between them. The CDR3 extends over 14 amino acids. Per germline, CDR1 SEHNR and CDR2 FQNEAQ (reference sequence). The CDR3 reads CASSSGQADYGYTF. CDR3 bases: TGTGCCAGCAGCTCCGGGCAGGCGGACTATGGCTACACCTTC. The whole variable domain, remainder taken from reference TRBV7-9 and TRBJ1-2, is DTGVSQNPRHKITKRGQNVTFRCDPISEHNRLYWYRQTLGQGPEFLTYFQNEAQLEKSRLLSDRFSAERPKGSFSTLEIQRTEQGDSAMYLCASSSGQADYGYTFGSGTRLTVV.

This clonotype was recorded many times. The gene calls are TRBV19 and TRBJ1-5; the D gene is possibly TRBD1 (5 bases). The CDR3 extends over 14 amino acids. Germline V CDR1 and CDR2: LNHDA, SQIVND (reference sequence). Trimming cost V 6 bases and J 0 bases, with 9 bases left between them. CDR3 region: CASSDRYSNQPQHF. The CDR3 DNA is TGTGCCAGTAGCGACAGATATAGCAATCAGCCCCAGCATTTT.

This clonotype was seen many times. The genes are TRBV12-3 or TRBV12-4 and TRBJ1-3; no reliable D call. The CDR3 spans 15 residues. V shed 2 bases and J shed 3 bases, with 11 bases lying between them. Here the CDR3 reads CASSLWGGGGNTIYF. CDR3 sequence (DNA): TGTGCCAGCAGTTTATGGGGAGGAGGTGGAAACACCATATATTTT.

Comments on this clonotype: A much more abundant neighbour one base away suggests this may be a read error. J is TRBJ1-6 and V is TRBV6-4; TRBD1 matches at 8 bases. This CDR3 comprises 15 residues. Germline assignment: CDR1 MRHNA and CDR2 SNTAGT. CDR3 in amino acids: CASSDSTGDNSSLHF. The CDR3 nucleotides are TGTGCCAGCAGTGACTCGACAGGGGATAATTCATCCCTCCACTTT.

In its sample, this clonotype was seen a few times. The V gene is TRBV10-1, the J gene TRBJ2-2, with 10 bases matching TRBD2. This CDR3 comprises 15 residues. The V gene's germline CDR1 is WNHNN and CDR2 SYGVQD (reference sequence). Trimming at V came to 8 bases and at J to 0 bases, leaving 3 bases not matched to a gene. CDR3 region: CASSSGGANTGELFF. The CDR3 DNA sequence: TGCGCCAGCTCTAGCGGGGGAGCGAACACCGGGGAGCTGTTTTTT.

This clonotype was seen repeatedly, ten times or more. CDR3: CASSGGTSFVTQYF. Written as DNA, the CDR3 is TGTGCCAGCAGCGGAGGGACTAGCTTCGTTACGCAGTATTTT. The chain couples TRBV7-2 to TRBJ2-3, with 9 bases lining up with TRBD2. V was pared by 5 bases and J by 8 bases, with 8 bases of the junction left unmatched. CDR1 and CDR2 (germline): SGHTA, FQGNSA. This CDR3 has 14 residues. The whole variable domain, filled in from reference TRBV7-2 and TRBJ2-3, reads GAGVSQSPSNKVTEKGKDVELRCDPISGHTALYWYRQSLGQGLEFLIYFQGNSAPDKSGLPSDRFSAERTGGSVSTLTIQRTQQEDSAVYLCASSGGTSFVTQYFGPGTRLTVL.

The rearrangement links TRBV9 to TRBJ1-3, with D uncertain. V lost 0 bases and J 2 bases, leaving 3 bases between the germline ends. This CDR3 is built from 13 residues. Germline-derived CDR1 and CDR2 are SGDLS and YYNGEE. The CDR3 DNA is TGTGCCAGCAGCGTAGCTCCTGGAAACACCATATATTTT. Encoded protein: CASSVAPGNTIYF.

The rearrangement joins TRBV4-2 to TRBJ2-5; a possible D gene is TRBD1 (6 bases). The CDR3 is 15 residues long. V gave up 3 bases and J gave up 2 bases, with 13 bases separating them. Germline values: CDR1 LGHNA, CDR2 YNFKEQ. This CDR3 reads CASSHWLGGQETQYF. CDR3 coding DNA: TGTGCCAGCAGCCACTGGTTAGGGGGTCAAGAGACCCAGTACTTC.

J is TRBJ1-1 and V is TRBV12-3 or TRBV12-4; no definite D call. V was shortened by 5 bases and J by 1 base, with 5 bases between the two germline ends. This CDR3 is built from 12 residues. CDR3: CASSPRNTEAFF. CDR3 DNA: TGTGCCAGCAGTCCACGGAACACTGAAGCTTTCTTT.

This clonotype was detected ten times or more. In DNA form, the CDR3 reads TGCAGTGCTGAGGGACTAGCGGCAGATACGCAGTATTTT. Residues: CSAEGLAADTQYF. This chain links TRBV20-1 with TRBJ2-3; 11 nucleotides match TRBD2. Trimming cost V 5 bases and J 4 bases; bases outside gene matches: 2. This CDR3 comprises 13 residues. Germline lookup yields CDR1 DFQATT and CDR2 SNEGSKA (reference sequence).

V is TRBV20-1 and J is TRBJ1-4; a weak D match, TRBD1 (5 bases). Germline-derived CDR1 and CDR2 are DFQATT and SNEGSKA (reference sequence). The CDR3 has 15 amino acids. The V end was cut by 6 bases, the J end by 8 bases, with 22 bases between. CDR3 in DNA: TGCAGTGCCGCGTACAGGAACGATTACAAGGAAAAACTGTTTTTT. It encodes CSAAYRNDYKEKLFF.

This clonotype was seen more than once but under ten times. DNA for the CDR3: TGCAGTGCCCTACTTGTAGCGGCCTACAATGAGCAGTTCTTC. Translation: CSALLVAAYNEQFF. The rearrangement joins TRBV20-1 to TRBJ2-1; a weak D match, TRBD2 (6 bases). V lost 6 bases and J lost 2, with 14 bases in between. Germline V gene data show CDR1 as DFQATT and CDR2 as SNEGSKA (reference sequence). The CDR3 has 14 amino acids.

This clonotype was detected ten times or more. This chain joins TRBV6-1 and TRBJ1-5; D possibly corresponds to TRBD1 (5 bases). Trimming removed 4 bases at V and 5 bases at J, with 12 bases between. This CDR3 is 14 amino acids long. Germline CDR1 and CDR2: MNHNS and SASEGT. The chain's CDR3 is CASSGPGFYQPQHF. The CDR3 coding sequence is TGTGCCAGCAGTGGGCCAGGGTTTTATCAGCCCCAGCATTTT.

This clonotype was seen repeatedly, ten times or more. V usage is TRBV20-1 and J usage is TRBJ1-5; no firm D call. V was trimmed by 5 bases and J by 2 bases, leaving 7 bases between them. The germline V gene has CDR1 DFQATT and CDR2 SNEGSKA (reference sequence). The CDR3 covers 12 residues. CDR3: CSAGRGNQPQHF. The DNA for the CDR3 is TGCAGTGCTGGTCGGGGCAATCAGCCCCAGCATTTT.

This clonotype was seen ten or more times. This chain joins TRBV19 and TRBJ2-7, with D possibly being TRBD1 or TRBD2 (6 bases each). From germline, CDR1 is LNHDA and CDR2 SQIVND (reference sequence). The CDR3 is made up of 14 amino acids. The V end was cut by 3 bases, the J end by 3 bases, with 12 bases between. CDR3 region: CASSIGGGSYEQYF. The CDR3 DNA sequence: TGTGCCAGTAGTATTGGAGGGGGAAGCTACGAGCAGTACTTC.

The table lists this clonotype with many counts. The rearrangement joins TRBV7-6 to TRBJ2-2, with D perhaps TRBD1 (5 bases). This CDR3 is built from 15 residues. Germline V gene sequence: CDR1 SGHVS, CDR2 FNYEAQ. The V gene lost 0 bases and the J gene lost 5 bases, with 10 bases spanning the gap. Here the CDR3 DNA reads TGTGCCAGCAGCTTAGCCAGGGTTTGGACCGGGGAGCTGTTTTTT. This codes for CASSLARVWTGELFF. Full variable domain (rest looked up from reference TRBV7-6 and TRBJ2-2): GAGVSQSPRYKVTKRGQDVALRCDPISGHVSLYWYRQALGQGPEFLTYFNYEAQQDKSGLPNDRFSAERPEGSISTLTIQRTEQRDSAMYRCASSLARVWTGELFFGEGSRLTVL.

This clonotype was recorded a few times. The rearrangement joins TRBV29-1 to TRBJ2-3, with a weak D call TRBD1 (6 bases). Germline V gene data show CDR1 as SQVTM and CDR2 as ANQGSEA. This CDR3 region has 14 residues. Trimming removed 6 bases from V and 0 bases from J, with 13 bases in between. The chain's CDR3 is CSVSGQISTDTQYF. The DNA for the CDR3 is TGCAGCGTCTCCGGACAGATAAGCACAGATACGCAGTATTTT.

A few counts support this clonotype. The V gene is TRBV6-5, the J gene TRBJ2-7, with 12 bases lining up with TRBD1. Germline CDR1 MNHEY, CDR2 SVGAGI. This CDR3 has 15 amino acids. V dropped 5 bases and J dropped 5; count of bases not matched to a gene: 7. This chain's CDR3 is CASSQPGQGANEQYF. CDR3 nucleotides: TGTGCCAGCAGTCAGCCGGGACAGGGGGCCAACGAGCAGTACTTC.

With regard to this clonotype: The DNA is omitted, as the CDR3 cannot be located on it reliably, and the CDR3 follows TCRdb's listing. The CDR3 sequence: CAPQLGETPGSCFF. The chain links TRBV11-2 to TRBJ2-2; the table's D gene call, TRBD1, was not cross checked with the DNA. Ends included, the CDR3 has 14 residues. Germline CDR1 is SGHAT and CDR2 is FQNNGV.

This clonotype came up a few times. The chain has TRBV3-1 and TRBJ1-2; 10 bases agree with TRBD1. V lost 4 bases and J lost 7; bases outside the gene matches: 6. The CDR3 covers 14 residues. Germline V gives CDR1 LGHDT, CDR2 YNNKEL (reference sequence). For the CDR3, the DNA is TGTGCCAGCAGCCGCGACAGGGGGCTAGGTGGCTACACCTTC. Its translation: CASSRDRGLGGYTF.

This chain connects TRBV29-1 to TRBJ2-7; D call uncertain. The CDR3 length is 11 residues. CDR1 SQVTM and CDR2 ANQGSEA come from the germline V gene. Trimming shortened V by 0 bases and J by 2 bases, and 2 bases separated the two germline ends. The CDR3 DNA reads as TGCAGCGTTGAAGATCCCTACGAGCAGTACTTC. Translating it yields CSVEDPYEQYF.

This clonotype was seen a handful of times. The chain carries TRBV11-2 and TRBJ2-5; D not resolved. Germline assignment: CDR1 SGHAT and CDR2 FQNNGV. The germline V and J ends were trimmed by 4 bases and 5 bases, with 11 bases remaining between them. CDR3 length equals 13 residues. CDR3 DNA: TGTGCCAGCAGCTATAGCCGTTCGGAGACCCAGTACTTC. The encoded protein is CASSYSRSETQYF.

The chain couples TRBV28 to TRBJ2-7, with D unclear. Trimming removed 5 bases from V and 2 bases from J, with 7 bases in between. CDR1 is MDHEN and CDR2 is SYDVKM in the germline V gene. CDR3 size: 12 residues. For the CDR3, the DNA is TGTGCCAGCAGTGGTGGAGCCTACGAGCAGTACTTC. It encodes CASSGGAYEQYF.

The CDR3 protein is CASSLAGTSGSSYNEQFF. CDR3 sequence (DNA): TGCGCCAGCAGCTTGGCGGGGACTAGCGGTAGCTCCTACAATGAGCAGTTCTTC. The chain has TRBV5-1 and TRBJ2-1; TRBD2 agrees at 11 bases. The CDR3 is made up of 18 amino acids. J gave up 0 bases and V 0 bases, and 5 bases lay outside the gene matches. The germline V gene has CDR1 SGHRS and CDR2 YFSETQ.

This clonotype was counted many times. This sequence joins TRBV7-6 and TRBJ2-1; TRBD1 might be the D (6 bases). The CDR3 is 15 residues long. Trimming removed 5 bases at V and 0 bases at J, with 11 bases between. From germline, CDR1 is SGHVS and CDR2 FNYEAQ. In DNA, the CDR3 is TGTGCCAGCAGCACTCGAGGGGGCTCCTACAATGAGCAGTTCTTC. The encoded protein is CASSTRGGSYNEQFF.